The source of this T cell receptor beta chain is a study of CD8+CD57+ T cells in acquired aplastic anemia. As for the study in general: CD4+ and CD8+ cells, once sorted, gave DNA averaging roughly 3.4 ug. General study points: Shared by patients and controls, 25 to 30 CD8+ CDR3s were abundant in patients.

Patients picked for sequencing had shown CD8+CD57+ cell expansion detected by flow cytometry. Patients had not yet gotten any therapy when their blood was taken for sampling. The TCR beta profiling, which covered VDJ combination and CDR3 sequence, was carried out using genomic DNA as the template. TCRdb called the reads again in MiXCR, with one record for every CDR3 protein. The sample shows fewer than 85,000 distinct CDR3 sequences, about 70% of them seen only once. Notes on this clonotype: The antigen is not known.

Per the germline V gene, CDR1 is KGHDR and CDR2 is SFDVKD. This CDR3 region has 14 residues. V was pared by 3 bases and J by 9 bases, with 16 bases between. The material sequenced was sorted CD4+, CD8+, or CD8+CD57+ T cells (not recorded which) from PBMCs. The chain combines TRBV24-1 with TRBJ1-1, with a weak D call TRBD1 (6 bases). The TCR originated in a human donor with aplastic anemia. Written as DNA, the CDR3 is TGTGCCACCAGTGATATACCGGGACACCCTCAAGCTTTCTTT. This sequence encodes CATSDIPGHPQAFF.